The 9 T cell receptor beta chains below were found in one sample sequenced in a study of early T cells in non-severe SARS-CoV-2 infection. Via MiXCR, TCRdb re-called the 5' RACE reads, giving one row per CDR3 protein. Here the sample spans fewer than 60,000 distinct CDR3 sequences, approximately 10% being singletons. The sample was whole blood. Receptors originate from an adult who was a healthcare worker with PCR-confirmed SARS-CoV-2 infection or an uninfected control (not recorded which).

This clonotype was recorded at least ten times. J is TRBJ1-1 and V is TRBV7-2; unclear D gene. There are 12 residues in the CDR3. V was cut by 0 bases and J by 5 bases, with 4 bases left in between. CDR1 is SGHTA, CDR2 FQGNSA, per germline. In DNA form, the CDR3 reads TGTGCCAGCAGCTTAGCAGCAACTGAAGCTTTCTTT. This gives the protein CASSLAATEAFF.

This clonotype was seen at least ten times. The chain combines TRBV11-3 with TRBJ2-1; TRBD1 agrees at 12 bases. This CDR3 region has 14 residues. Germline CDR1 reads SGHNT; CDR2 reads YENEEA. V shed 4 bases, J shed 8 bases, and the junction held 3 bases outside the gene matches. CDR3 DNA: TGTGCCAGCAGCTACCGGGACAGGGGGCATGAGCAGTTCTTC. It specifies CASSYRDRGHEQFF.

This clonotype was counted many times. This chain links TRBV6-6 with TRBJ2-7; tentatively, D is TRBD1 or TRBD2 (5 bases each). Trimming removed 2 bases at V and 2 bases at J, with 10 bases between. Germline CDR1 reads MNHNY; CDR2 reads SVGAGI (reference sequence). This CDR3 spans 14 amino acids. The DNA for the CDR3 is TGTGCCAGCAGTTACGCCGTGGGACCCTACGAGCAGTACTTC. Translating gives CASSYAVGPYEQYF.

This clonotype has at least ten counts. V and J are TRBV2 and TRBJ2-1; D unclear. CDR3 length equals 16 residues. The germline V gene encodes CDR1 SNHLY and CDR2 FYNNEI. V lost 6 bases and J 2 bases, leaving 17 bases between the germline ends. This CDR3 is CASSVGRRVTYNEQFF. CDR3 coding DNA: TGTGCCAGCAGCGTAGGACGCCGGGTCACCTACAATGAGCAGTTCTTC.

A few counts support this clonotype. V and J are TRBV4-3 and TRBJ2-3; 11 nucleotides align to TRBD2. The V and J ends lost 0 bases and 3 bases, in that order; junction bases with no gene match: 8. This CDR3 spans 18 amino acids. CDR1 and CDR2 (germline): LGHNA, YSLEER. The CDR3 DNA follows: TGCGCCAGCAGCCAAGAGCCCTATAGCGGGGGGGTAACAGATACGCAGTATTTT. This encodes CASSQEPYSGGVTDTQYF.

V gene TRBV11-2 combines with J gene TRBJ2-5, with D perhaps TRBD1 (6 bases). The V gene's germline CDR1 is SGHAT and CDR2 FQNNGV. The CDR3 sequence is 16 residues long. The V and J ends lost 5 bases and 7 bases respectively, with 23 bases between them. Written as DNA, the CDR3 is TGTGCCAGCAGCCCCAGGGGCTCCGGGACCCAGGGGACCCAGTACTTC. Its protein product is CASSPRGSGTQGTQYF.

This clonotype was counted a few times. The chain couples TRBV7-9 to TRBJ1-5, with a possible D match to TRBD1 (5 bases). Trimming took off 7 bases at V and 3 bases at J, with 16 bases between the two ends. CDR3 size: 15 residues. The germline V gene has CDR1 SEHNR and CDR2 FQNEAQ (reference sequence). In nucleotides, the CDR3 is TGTGCCAGCACCCAGGGTTCTGGTGTCAATCAGCCCCAGCATTTT. Translating gives CASTQGSGVNQPQHF.

V and J are TRBV28 and TRBJ1-1; D remains ambiguous. CDR1 MDHEN and CDR2 SYDVKM come from the germline V gene. The CDR3 has 11 residues. V lost 7 bases, J lost 9 bases, and 12 bases lay in between. CDR3 DNA: TGTGCCAGCACCAATTGGCAGAAAGCTTTCTTT. Encoded protein: CASTNWQKAFF.

To note about this clonotype: The CDR3 carries no conserved terminal phenylalanine or tryptophan, so it likely arises from a read error. The chain couples TRBV7-9 to TRBJ1-4; D perhaps matches TRBD1 (5 bases). This CDR3 has 14 amino acids. V was trimmed by 5 bases and J by 3 bases, leaving 10 bases between them. The germline V gene encodes CDR1 SEHNR and CDR2 FQNEAQ (reference sequence). The CDR3 loop reads CASSPGIPNEKLFS. The CDR3 DNA reads TGTGCCAGCAGCCCAGGGATTCCTAATGAAAAACTGTTTTCT.